Listed below are T cell receptor beta chains from one sample, sequenced in a study of blood T cell repertoires in COVID-19. Using immunoSEQ multiplex PCR, the repertoire was profiled, and TCRdb retains in-frame clones only, with some absent. Among about 330,000 clones listed, around nine tenths were seen once. The sample taken for sequencing was PBMCs or T cells enriched from blood (not recorded which). The receptors stem from a man younger than 40 who had recovered from COVID-19. The CDR3 runs from the conserved cysteine through the conserved F or W. D genes are given only for firm matches. Size tells how often a clone was seen (once, few, many) or the class of an expanded clone, and some rows leave it out.

d_gene	abundance	v_gene	j_gene	CDR3nt	CDR3aa
.	.	TRBV23-1	TRBJ1-5	TGCGCCAGCAGTCATTCGGGACGGAAATTGACAGGCTACAATCAGCCCCAGCATTTT	CASSHSGRKLTGYNQPQHF
.	.	TRBV29-1	TRBJ1-5	TGCAGCGTTGCCCGGGAAAGGAATCAGCCCCAGCATTTT	CSVARERNQPQHF
TRBD1	.	TRBV28	TRBJ1-4	TGTGCCAGCAGCTCAATACTACAGGGGGAAAAACTGTTTTTT	CASSSILQGEKLFF
.	.	TRBV5-1	TRBJ1-2	TGCGCCAGCAGATTAGCAGTCGATAACTATGGCTACACCTTC	CASRLAVDNYGYTF
.	.	TRBV21-1	TRBJ1-1	TGTGCCAGCAGCAAAGATTTGACAGTCCCCAGGGGGAACACTGAAGCTTTCTTT	CASSKDLTVPRGNTEAFF
TRBD1	once	TRBV7-9	TRBJ1-6	TGTGCCAGCAGCTTAGTTCCAGGGGGCGGATCACCCCTCCACTTT	CASSLVPGGGSPLHF
.	.	TRBV18	TRBJ1-3	TGTGCCAGCTCACCTCTCGCAATACAGGTGTCGGGGGACTCTGGAAACACCATATATTTT	CASSPLAIQVSGDSGNTIYF
.	.	TRBV2	TRBJ2-2	TGTGCCAGCACCAAGGACAGAAACACCGGGGAGCTGTTTTTT	CASTKDRNTGELFF
TRBD2	.	TRBV5-4	TRBJ2-3	TGTGCCAGCAGCTCGTTCGAGCGGGGGGGCGGAGATACGCAGTATTTT	CASSSFERGGGDTQYF
.	.	TRBV20-1	TRBJ1-4	TGCAGTGCTAGGGGGGGGTACGAACTGTTTTTT	CSARGGYELFF
.	.	TRBV30	TRBJ1-2	TGTGCCTGGAATCACAGGGATCTGGATGGCTACACCTTC	CAWNHRDLDGYTF
TRBD1	.	TRBV6-5	TRBJ2-5	TGTGCCAGCAGTTTTGGACAGGCCATCACTGGGTTCCAGTACTTC	CASSFGQAITGFQYF
.	.	TRBV30	TRBJ1-6	TGTGCCTTCTACAGGATGAATTCACCCCTCCACTTT	CAFYRMNSPLHF
TRBD1	.	TRBV28	TRBJ1-5	TGTGCCAGCAGTTGGGGCCCGGGACAGAGGTTCAATCAGCCCCAGCATTTT	CASSWGPGQRFNQPQHF
TRBD1	.	TRBV5-1	TRBJ1-1	TGCGCCAGCAGCCAAGGACAGGTTACTGAAGCTTTCTTT	CASSQGQVTEAFF
TRBD1	.	TRBV4-1	TRBJ1-2	TGCGCCAGCAGTCTTATGGAGGGGGCAGGCGGCTACACCTTC	CASSLMEGAGGYTF